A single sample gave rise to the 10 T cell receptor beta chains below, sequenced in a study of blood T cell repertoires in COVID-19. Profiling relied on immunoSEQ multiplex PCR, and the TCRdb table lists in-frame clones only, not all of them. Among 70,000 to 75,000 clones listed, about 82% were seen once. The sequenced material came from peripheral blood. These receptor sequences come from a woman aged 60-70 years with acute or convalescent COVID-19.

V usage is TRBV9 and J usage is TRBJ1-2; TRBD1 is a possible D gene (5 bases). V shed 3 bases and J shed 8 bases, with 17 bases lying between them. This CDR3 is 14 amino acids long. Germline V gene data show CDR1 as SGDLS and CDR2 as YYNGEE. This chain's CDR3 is CASSAMDNLKGYTF. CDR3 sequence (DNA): TGTGCCAGCAGCGCCATGGACAATCTAAAGGGCTACACCTTC.

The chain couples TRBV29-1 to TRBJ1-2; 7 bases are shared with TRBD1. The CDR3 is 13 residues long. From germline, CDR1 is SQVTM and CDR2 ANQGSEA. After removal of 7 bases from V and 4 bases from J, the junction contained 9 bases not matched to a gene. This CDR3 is CSAKDRTLYGYTF. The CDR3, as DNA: TGCAGCGCCAAGGACAGGACACTCTATGGCTACACCTTC.

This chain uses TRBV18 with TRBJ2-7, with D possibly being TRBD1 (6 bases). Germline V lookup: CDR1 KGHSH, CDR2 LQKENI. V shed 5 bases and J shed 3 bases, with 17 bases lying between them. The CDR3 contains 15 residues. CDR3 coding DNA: TGTGCCAGCTCAGAACCCGGGCAGGGGCACTACGAGCAGTACTTC. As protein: CASSEPGQGHYEQYF.

CDR3 protein: CASSIEDNEQFF. The CDR3, as DNA: TGTGCCAGTAGTATTGAGGACAATGAGCAGTTCTTC. This chain joins TRBV19 and TRBJ2-1; D remains ambiguous. This CDR3 comprises 12 residues. Trimming removed 3 bases from V and 5 bases from J, with 5 bases in between. CDR1 is LNHDA, CDR2 SQIVND, per germline (reference sequence).

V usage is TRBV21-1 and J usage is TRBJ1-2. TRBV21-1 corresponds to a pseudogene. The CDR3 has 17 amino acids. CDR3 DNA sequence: TGTGCCAGCAGCAATCGTGAAAGGGTAGGGAGGAACTATGGCTACACCTTC. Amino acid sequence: CASSNRERVGRNYGYTF.

The chain's CDR3 is CASSEAGGSGRSYEQYF. CDR3 DNA: TGTGCCAGCAGTGAAGCGGGGGGTAGCGGGAGATCCTACGAGCAGTACTTC. This chain connects TRBV6-1 to TRBJ2-7; 9 nucleotides align to TRBD2. The CDR3 runs to 17 residues. In germline, CDR1 is MNHNS, CDR2 SASEGT. The V gene end was trimmed by 0 bases and the J gene end by 1 base; junction bases not matched to a gene: 7.

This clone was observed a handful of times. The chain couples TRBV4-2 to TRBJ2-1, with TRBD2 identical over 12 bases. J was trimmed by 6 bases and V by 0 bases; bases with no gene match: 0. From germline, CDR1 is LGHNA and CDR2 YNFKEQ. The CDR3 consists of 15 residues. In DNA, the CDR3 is TGTGCCAGCAGCCAAGAGACTAGCGGGGGCAATGAGCAGTTCTTC. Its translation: CASSQETSGGNEQFF.

CDR3 coding DNA: TGTGCCAGTATGGAAGGACAGGGGCTTCCAGATACGCAGTATTTT. This gives the protein CASMEGQGLPDTQYF. This chain joins TRBV19 and TRBJ2-3; TRBD1 matches 9 bases. CDR1 is LNHDA and CDR2 is SQIVND in the germline V gene (reference sequence). The CDR3 contains 15 residues. Unmatched junction bases numbered 9, after V lost 7 bases and J lost 4 bases.

The CDR3 DNA is TGTGCCAGCAGTTGGCGAGGTGAAGCTTTCTTT. It translates to CASSWRGEAFF. V usage is TRBV27 and J usage is TRBJ1-1; D gene ambiguous. The CDR3 length is 11 residues. CDR1 is MNHEY, CDR2 SMNVEV, per germline (reference sequence). V was shortened by 4 bases and J by 7 bases, with 7 bases between the two germline ends.

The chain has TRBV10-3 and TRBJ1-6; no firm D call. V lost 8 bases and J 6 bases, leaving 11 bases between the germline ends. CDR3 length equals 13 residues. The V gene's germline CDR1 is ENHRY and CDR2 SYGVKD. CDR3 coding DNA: TGTGCCATCGCGGCGCAGACTAATTCACCCCTCCACTTT. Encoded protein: CAIAAQTNSPLHF.